The 31 T cell receptor beta chains given below trace back to one sample, sequenced in a study of breast tumors, draining lymph nodes, adjacent tissues. TCRdb used MiXCR to reprocess the multiplex PCR reads, holding one entry per CDR3 protein. The table shows 100,000 to 150,000 distinct CDR3 sequences, with about 20% occurring only once. Axillary draining lymph nodes of breast cancer patients supplied the node samples. The sequenced sample consisted of axillary lymph node tissue. Every receptor here comes from a female donor with breast cancer. Some clones in this sample may be carry-over from other donors' samples.

Here the CDR3 reads CASSPAGVGQPQHF. The CDR3 bases are TGCGCCAGCAGCCCAGCGGGGGTAGGACAGCCCCAGCATTTT. The gene calls are TRBV4-1 and TRBJ1-5; weak D call: TRBD1 (5 bases). Germline CDR1 reads MGHRA; CDR2 reads YSYEKL. V lost 4 bases and J lost 7, with 14 bases in between. The CDR3 has 14 amino acids.

Ten or more counts support this clonotype. The chain employs TRBV20-1 and TRBJ1-3; tentative D call: TRBD1 (6 bases). This CDR3 is 14 amino acids long. Germline CDR1 reads DFQATT; CDR2 reads SNEGSKA (reference sequence). The CDR3 nucleotides are TGCGGGACCGGGACATCTAGCTCTGGAAACACCATATATTTT. It is translated as CGTGTSSSGNTIYF.

Note on this clonotype: A much bigger clone sits one base away, suggesting this may be a read error. The rearrangement links TRBV20-1 to TRBJ2-7; the D gene is possibly TRBD2 (7 bases). The CDR3 runs to 15 residues. V was cut by 1 base and J by 6 bases, with 19 bases left in between. CDR1 and CDR2 from the germline V gene are DFQATT and SNEGSKA (reference sequence). The CDR3 region has the DNA TGCAGTGCTAGAGGGATGGGGGCGGGAGAGGGCGAGCAGTACTTC. Its translation is CSARGMGAGEGEQYF.

In its sample, this clonotype was seen a few times. V gene TRBV28 combines with J gene TRBJ2-5; 12 bases map to TRBD2. Germline CDR1 reads MDHEN; CDR2 reads SYDVKM. The ends lost 2 bases at V and 5 bases at J; junction bases unmatched: 6. The CDR3 runs to 16 residues. CDR3 amino acids: CASSLRLAGEWETQYF. CDR3 DNA: TGTGCCAGCAGTTTAAGACTAGCGGGGGAATGGGAGACCCAGTACTTC.

This clonotype has more than one count but fewer than ten. This chain uses TRBV18 with TRBJ2-5; TRBD1 matches 9 bases. CDR3 size: 16 residues. CDR1 and CDR2 from the germline V gene are KGHSH and LQKENI. J lost 3 bases, V lost 2 bases, and 7 bases had no gene match. Here the CDR3 DNA reads TGTGCCAGCTCACCAATAGGACAGGGGCACAAAGAGACCCAGTACTTC. This translates into CASSPIGQGHKETQYF.

This clonotype was recorded at least ten times. The V and J genes are TRBV9 and TRBJ2-2; TRBD1 agrees at 10 bases. J gave up 7 bases and V 4 bases, and 7 bases lay outside the gene matches. Germline values: CDR1 SGDLS, CDR2 YYNGEE. The CDR3 has 15 residues. The CDR3 DNA reads TGTGCCAGCAGCAGGGGGACAGGGGAATTCGGGGAGCTGTTTTTT. Its protein product is CASSRGTGEFGELFF.

This clonotype was recorded many times. This chain uses TRBV29-1 with TRBJ2-2; no firm D call. V shed 0 bases and J shed 6 bases, with 14 bases lying between them. This CDR3 has 15 amino acids. Germline-derived CDR1 and CDR2 are SQVTM and ANQGSEA. The CDR3 is CSVEDLVTTAGELFF. CDR3 coding DNA: TGCAGCGTTGAAGATCTTGTGACGACCGCCGGGGAGCTGTTTTTT.

At least ten counts were recorded for this clonotype. The chain is built from TRBV5-1 and TRBJ2-3; 9 bases fit TRBD1. This CDR3 region has 16 residues. Trimming removed 4 bases from V and 6 bases from J; junction bases left unmatched: 12. Germline CDR1 SGHRS, CDR2 YFSETQ. The CDR3 sequence is CASSGFGTGFLDTQYF. DNA for the CDR3: TGCGCCAGCAGCGGCTTCGGGACAGGGTTCTTGGATACGCAGTATTTT.

This clonotype was picked up many times. V and J are TRBV27 and TRBJ2-7; 8 bases are a match to TRBD1. This CDR3 region has 14 residues. Trimming took 7 bases from V and 4 from J; bases not matched to a gene: 9. Germline CDR1 is MNHEY and CDR2 is SMNVEV (reference sequence). CDR3 DNA sequence: TGTGCCAGCAAATTTTCGGACAGGGCATACGAGCAGTACTTC. Amino acids: CASKFSDRAYEQYF.

This clonotype showed up many times. The chain carries TRBV7-8 and TRBJ2-7, with 7 bases lining up with TRBD2. Per germline, CDR1 SGHVS and CDR2 FQNEAQ. J lost 6 bases, V lost 5 bases, and 7 bases had no gene match. The CDR3 is made up of 13 amino acids. Written as DNA, the CDR3 is TGTGCCAGCAGCCGGGGGGTTGCGCTCGAGCAGTACTTC. Translated, it gives CASSRGVALEQYF.

This clonotype was recorded at least ten times. The DNA of the CDR3 is TGCGCCAGCAGCTTGGCCGGCACCGCAAATGAAAAACTGTTTTTT. Translated, it gives CASSLAGTANEKLFF. The chain carries TRBV5-1 and TRBJ1-4; D call uncertain. The CDR3 is 15 residues long. Germline V gives CDR1 SGHRS, CDR2 YFSETQ. V gave up 0 bases and J gave up 5 bases, with 11 bases separating them.

This clonotype was seen repeatedly, ten times or more. The chain joins TRBV20-1 to TRBJ1-4; TRBD1 is a possible D gene (6 bases). This CDR3 is 14 amino acids long. The germline CDR1 and CDR2 sequences are DFQATT and SNEGSKA (reference sequence). V lost 3 bases and J 7 bases, leaving 15 bases between the germline ends. CDR3 bases: TGCAGTGCTAGGGGAAACAGGGCAGGTGAAAAACTGTTTTTT. It yields the protein CSARGNRAGEKLFF.

The V gene is TRBV12-3 or TRBV12-4, the J gene TRBJ1-1, with TRBD1 matching over 7 bases. Trimming cost V 6 bases and J 1 base; bases outside gene matches: 8. CDR3 size: 15 residues. CDR3 coding DNA: TGTGCCAGCAGCCGCACGACAGGGTGGAACACTGAAGCTTTCTTT. This translates into CASSRTTGWNTEAFF.

This clonotype was detected ten times or more. The chain couples TRBV3-1 to TRBJ2-1; no firm D call. Per the germline V gene, CDR1 is LGHDT and CDR2 is YNNKEL (reference sequence). V dropped 3 bases and J dropped 1 base, with 10 bases sitting between them. This CDR3 has 15 residues. The CDR3 here is CASSHIASSYNEQFF. The CDR3 DNA reads as TGTGCCAGCAGCCATATTGCCTCATCCTACAATGAGCAGTTCTTC.

There are many counts of this clonotype. This chain joins TRBV5-1 and TRBJ2-1; 11 nucleotides agree with TRBD2. The CDR3 sequence is 17 residues long. After removal of 1 base from V and 4 bases from J, the junction contained 7 bases not matched to a gene. The germline V gene has CDR1 SGHRS and CDR2 YFSETQ. For the CDR3, the DNA is TGCGCCAGCAGCTTGAAAGGGACTAGCGGACTTTACAATGAGCAGTTCTTC. It encodes CASSLKGTSGLYNEQFF. The whole variable domain, filled in from reference TRBV5-1 and TRBJ2-1, reads KAGVTQTPRYLIKTRGQQVTLSCSPISGHRSVSWYQQTPGQGLQFLFEYFSETQRNKGNFPGRFSGRQFSNSRSEMNVSTLELGDSALYLCASSLKGTSGLYNEQFFGPGTRLTVL.

This clonotype was counted ten times or more. This rearrangement joins TRBV6-1 to TRBJ2-3; 9 bases are a match to TRBD2. Trimming removed 6 bases from V and 0 bases from J; junction bases left unmatched: 7. Germline CDR1 and CDR2: MNHNS and SASEGT. CDR3 length: 16 residues. The CDR3 region has the DNA TGTGCCAGCAGCAGGGCTAGCGGGACTAGCACAGATACGCAGTATTTT. As protein: CASSRASGTSTDTQYF.

Comments on this clonotype: A much bigger clone sits one base away, suggesting this may be a read error. This chain links TRBV9 with TRBJ2-1; D is perhaps TRBD2 (5 bases). Trimming removed 3 bases from V and 2 bases from J, with 12 bases in between. CDR1 and CDR2 from the germline V gene are SGDLS and YYNGEE. The CDR3 extends over 15 amino acids. The CDR3: CASSGSGSPYNEQFF. Written as DNA, the CDR3 is TGTGCCAGCAGCGGGTCTGGGAGCCCCTACAATGAGCAGTTCTTC.

Details on this clonotype: This clone may be a read error of a much larger clone one base away. This chain joins TRBV29-1 and TRBJ2-5, with 9 bases fitting TRBD1. The length of the CDR3 is 12 residues. CDR1 is SQVTM, CDR2 ANQGSEA, per germline. The CDR3 DNA follows: TGCAGCGTGGACAGGGGTAGGGAGACCCAGTGCTTC. Residues: CSVDRGRETQCF.

This clonotype was seen many times. The V and J genes are TRBV5-4 and TRBJ1-2; D is possibly TRBD1 (6 bases). The CDR3 has 15 residues. The ends were cut back, 1 base at V and 7 bases at J, with 17 bases in the middle. Looked up from germline, CDR1 is SGHNT and CDR2 is YYREEE (reference sequence). CDR3 sequence: CASSLQTGSRFGYTF. The CDR3 bases are TGTGCCAGCAGCTTGCAAACAGGGTCGAGGTTTGGCTACACCTTC.

V gene TRBV28 combines with J gene TRBJ2-5; 7 bases fit TRBD1. J gave up 2 bases and V 5 bases, and 11 bases lay outside the gene matches. The CDR3 runs to 16 residues. Germline V gene data show CDR1 as MDHEN and CDR2 as SYDVKM. The DNA of the CDR3 is TGTGCCAGCAGTAGAAACAGGGGCGCAGTACAAGAGACCCAGTACTTC. This sequence encodes CASSRNRGAVQETQYF.

The sample holds many counts of this clonotype. Its ends do not fully match the called genes, so a read error is possible. This sequence joins TRBV7-2 and TRBJ2-7; D is undetermined. Germline CDR1 reads SGHTA; CDR2 reads FQGNSA. CDR3 length: 14 amino acids. CDR3 protein: CAGSPQLALGWQYF. CDR3 sequence (DNA): TGTGCCGGCAGCCCCCAACTTGCTCTAGGGTGGCAGTACTTC.

This clonotype was detected many times. V usage is TRBV5-1 and J usage is TRBJ2-1; 7 bases line up with TRBD1. The germline gives CDR1 SGHRS, CDR2 YFSETQ. The CDR3 length is 14 residues. Germline trimming cut 0 bases from V and 6 bases from J; bases unmatched to any gene: 3. CDR3 amino acids: CASSLGGTVNEQFF. As DNA, the CDR3 is TGCGCCAGCAGCTTGGGGGGGACAGTCAATGAGCAGTTCTTC. Complete variable domain (other parts from reference TRBV5-1 and TRBJ2-1): KAGVTQTPRYLIKTRGQQVTLSCSPISGHRSVSWYQQTPGQGLQFLFEYFSETQRNKGNFPGRFSGRQFSNSRSEMNVSTLELGDSALYLCASSLGGTVNEQFFGPGTRLTVL.

This clonotype showed up many times. The chain is built from TRBV5-1 and TRBJ2-7, with D perhaps assigned TRBD1 or TRBD2 (7 bases each). Between the trimmed V and J ends, which lost 4 bases and 3 bases, there was a span of 14 bases. Germline assignment: CDR1 SGHRS and CDR2 YFSETQ. The CDR3 loop spans 14 amino acids. The CDR3 coding sequence is TGCGCCAGCAGCCAAGCGGGACAGAGCTACGAGCAGTACTTC. Translating it yields CASSQAGQSYEQYF.

Details on this clonotype: A much larger clone lies a single base off, so this may be a read error. CDR3 DNA sequence: TGTGCCAGCAATCGGTCTCCCCGGGATACGCGGTATTTT. Protein sequence: CASNRSPRDTRYF. The chain uses TRBV2 and TRBJ2-3; perhaps TRBD2 as D (5 bases). The CDR3 consists of 13 residues. The germline V gene encodes CDR1 SNHLY and CDR2 FYNNEI.

About this clonotype itself: A read error is possible here, since a much larger clone lies one base away. The genes are TRBV18 and TRBJ1-2, with 10 bases matching TRBD1. CDR3 size: 15 residues. CDR1 and CDR2 (germline): KGHSH, LQKENI. CDR3 residues: CVSSPDRGNNYGYTF. CDR3 in DNA: TGTGTCAGCTCACCGGACAGGGGGAATAACTATGGCTACACCTTC.

This clonotype was recorded many times. V is TRBV5-8 and J is TRBJ2-5; 9 nucleotides agree with TRBD1. Germline CDR1 is SGHTS and CDR2 is YDEGEE. The V gene end was trimmed by 1 base and the J gene end by 2 bases; junction bases not matched to a gene: 3. CDR3 length equals 15 residues. CDR3 sequence: CASSLPGTGQETQYF. CDR3 bases: TGTGCCAGCAGCTTGCCGGGGACAGGGCAAGAGACCCAGTACTTC.

This clonotype was counted ten times or more. V and J are TRBV5-5 and TRBJ2-5, with a tentative D call TRBD2 (6 bases). Per germline, CDR1 SGHKS and CDR2 YYEKEE (reference sequence). The CDR3 length is 14 residues. V shed 0 bases and J shed 9 bases, with 15 bases lying between them. The CDR3 nucleotides are TGTGCCAGCAGCTTGGCCGTTAGCTCGGGGGCCCAGTACTTC. Translating gives CASSLAVSSGAQYF. Using reference TRBV5-5 and TRBJ2-5 for the parts outside the CDR3, the full variable domain is DAGVTQSPTHLIKTRGQQVTLRCSPISGHKSVSWYQQVLGQGPQFIFQYYEKEERGRGNFPDRFSARQFPNYSSELNVNALLLGDSALYLCASSLAVSSGAQYFGPGTRLLVL.

This clonotype has ten or more counts. The gene calls are TRBV4-1 and TRBJ1-2, with D unclear. The CDR3 runs 14 residues. CDR1 is MGHRA, CDR2 YSYEKL, per germline. Trimming left V 0 bases short and J 6 bases short, with 11 bases between. In DNA form, the CDR3 reads TGCGCCAGCAGCCAAGATCTTGGGCGGGATGGCTACACCTTC. It encodes CASSQDLGRDGYTF.

This clonotype has ten or more counts. The CDR3 reads CASIGTSGKVGELFF. The CDR3 nucleotides are TGTGCCAGCATCGGGACTAGCGGGAAGGTCGGGGAGCTGTTTTTT. The rearrangement links TRBV7-9 to TRBJ2-2; 13 bases are a match to TRBD2. This CDR3 is 15 amino acids long. The J segment lost 7 bases and the V segment lost 7 bases, leaving 6 bases of the junction unmatched. Germline CDR1 reads SEHNR; CDR2 reads FQNEAQ (reference sequence). Combining the CDR3 with reference TRBV7-9 and TRBJ2-2 gives the whole variable domain DTGVSQNPRHKITKRGQNVTFRCDPISEHNRLYWYRQTLGQGPEFLTYFQNEAQLEKSRLLSDRFSAERPKGSFSTLEIQRTEQGDSAMYLCASIGTSGKVGELFFGEGSRLTVL.

This clonotype was seen repeatedly, ten times or more. The chain is built from TRBV25-1 and TRBJ2-5; 10 bases are shared with TRBD2. The CDR3 spans 16 residues. J was trimmed by 0 bases and V by 5 bases; bases with no gene match: 6. CDR1 is MGHDK and CDR2 is SYGVNS in the germline V gene. CDR3 DNA: TGTGCCAGCAGTCAACTAGCGGGGAGGTACCAAGAGACCCAGTACTTC. Translation gives CASSQLAGRYQETQYF.

This clonotype was seen ten or more times. The rearrangement uses TRBV6-6 and TRBJ1-5; no clear D. This CDR3 spans 16 amino acids. V was clipped by 0 bases and J by 2 bases, with 11 bases between them. CDR1 and CDR2 from the germline V gene are MNHNY and SVGAGI (reference sequence). The CDR3 region has the DNA TGTGCCAGCAGTTACTCTCGGGGATGGGGCAATCAGCCCCAGCATTTT. Protein product: CASSYSRGWGNQPQHF.